This TCR beta chain came from a study of beta chain features in type 1 diabetes. The wider study: Some 99 million sorted cells were examined across all samples.

The germline CDR1 and CDR2 sequences are SGHNT and YYREEE (reference sequence). The CDR3 runs to 13 residues. The isolated RNA, all of it, was reverse transcribed, so expressed TCRB transcripts were what got sequenced. The repertoire was sequenced with immunoSEQ multiplex PCR; TCRdb's copy has only in-frame clones and lacks some. The repertoire holds around 300,000 clones, with around 13% as singletons. About this clone: At one end, the junction sequence differs from germline, possibly due to a read error.

The sequence was collected from a man under 40 in good health. Sequencing was done on a sample of central memory CD4+ T cells from blood. The gene calls are TRBV5-4 and TRBJ1-2, with 12 bases fitting TRBD1. CDR3 nucleotides: TGTGCCAGCAGCTTGGCCGGGACAGGGGGCCTCATCTTC. This gives the protein CASSLAGTGGLIF.